What follows are 14 T cell receptor beta chains derived from one specimen sequenced in a study of sequential checkpoint blockade in melanoma. TCRdb's table, derived via immunoSEQ multiplex PCR, lists solely in-frame clones and lacks some. The sample records about 16,000 clones, 85% to 95% being singletons. Treatment meaning: randomized to nivolumab then ipilimumab (arm A) or the reverse (arm B). Here the sequenced sample was CD8+ T cells sorted from blood (inferred from file names), taken from a patient given nivolumab and ipilimumab in sequence. The receptors were sampled from a human donor with melanoma.

The V gene is TRBV27, the J gene TRBJ2-7, with a weak D call TRBD2 (5 bases). Trimming removed 6 bases at V and 4 bases at J, with 16 bases between. CDR1 MNHEY and CDR2 SMNVEV come from the germline V gene (reference sequence). This CDR3 spans 14 amino acids. The CDR3 nucleotides are TGTGCCAGCAGGCCACTAGAGAACATGTACGAGCAGTACTTC. Its protein is CASRPLENMYEQYF.

CDR3 protein: CASSISNTGQNGYTF. The CDR3 nucleotides read TGTGCCAGTAGTATAAGTAACACAGGACAGAATGGCTACACCTTC. This chain connects TRBV19 to TRBJ1-2; TRBD1 might be the D (6 bases). From germline, CDR1 is LNHDA and CDR2 SQIVND (reference sequence). With 2 bases removed from V and 6 bases from J, the gap between germline ends came to 16 bases. The CDR3 contains 15 residues.

The chain employs TRBV9 and TRBJ1-1, with D unresolved. Germline V lookup: CDR1 SGDLS, CDR2 YYNGEE. V lost 0 bases, J lost 5 bases, and 8 bases lay in between. This CDR3 is 13 amino acids long. The CDR3 nucleotides read TGTGCCAGCAGCGTAGGAGGGAAGACTGAAGCTTTCTTT. It specifies CASSVGGKTEAFF.

The rearrangement joins TRBV7-2 to TRBJ1-1; TRBD1 aligns across 8 bases. V dropped 4 bases and J dropped 3; count of bases not matched to a gene: 10. The V gene's germline CDR1 is SGHTA and CDR2 FQGNSA. The CDR3 length is 16 residues. This chain's CDR3 is CASSWGQAKTDTEAFF. CDR3 in DNA: TGTGCCAGCAGCTGGGGACAGGCTAAAACCGACACTGAAGCTTTCTTT.

V is TRBV7-9 and J is TRBJ2-7, with TRBD1 matching 7 bases. V gave up 4 bases and J gave up 7 bases; unmatched junction bases: 7. The germline gives CDR1 SEHNR, CDR2 FQNEAQ (reference sequence). The CDR3 extends over 13 amino acids. Written as DNA, the CDR3 is TGTGCCAGCAGCTCGGGCAGGGGGAATGAGCAGTACTTC. Protein product: CASSSGRGNEQYF.

The chain carries TRBV11-2 and TRBJ1-2; 7 nucleotides align to TRBD1. Germline-derived CDR1 and CDR2 are SGHAT and FQNNGV. V was pared by 5 bases and J by 1 base, with 4 bases of the junction left unmatched. The CDR3 consists of 14 residues. The CDR3 protein is CASSVGTDNYGYTF. The DNA of the CDR3 is TGTGCCAGCAGCGTAGGGACAGATAACTATGGCTACACCTTC.

This chain uses TRBV7-9 with TRBJ1-2; no clear D. The V end lost 5 bases, the J end lost 3 bases, and 19 bases lay between the germline ends. Germline V CDR1 and CDR2: SEHNR, FQNEAQ (reference sequence). The length of the CDR3 is 16 residues. CDR3 nucleotides: TGTGCCAGCAGCCAAGCGGGAGGGCGGCCCCACTATGGCTACACCTTC. It yields the protein CASSQAGGRPHYGYTF.

Only one count was recorded for this clone. The V gene is TRBV7-2, the J gene TRBJ2-7; 7 bases align to TRBD2. Germline CDR1 SGHTA, CDR2 FQGNSA. V shed 5 bases and J 5 bases; nucleotides not matched to a gene: 15. The CDR3 contains 16 residues. The CDR3 bases are TGTGCCAGCAGCCCGACTAGCCCCCTTCCTACTAACGAGCAGTACTTC. Translating gives CASSPTSPLPTNEQYF.

This chain joins TRBV5-6 and TRBJ1-1; no definite D call. Trimming shortened V by 2 bases and J by 1 base, and 12 bases separated the two germline ends. CDR3 length: 15 residues. CDR1 SGHDT and CDR2 YYEEEE come from the germline V gene. Written as DNA, the CDR3 is TGTGCCAGCAGCTTTTTTGCAGGTGCGAACACTGAAGCTTTCTTT. This codes for CASSFFAGANTEAFF.

The chain joins TRBV29-1 to TRBJ2-7; TRBD1 agrees at 7 bases. Germline-derived CDR1 and CDR2 are SQVTM and ANQGSEA. With 4 bases clipped from V and 5 bases from J, the junction kept 17 bases outside the gene matches. The CDR3 runs 16 residues. The DNA for the CDR3 is TGCAGCGTTGCCGGGACAGACCACGGCCCAGGGGACGAGCAGTACTTC. Its translation is CSVAGTDHGPGDEQYF.

The rearrangement links TRBV4-3 to TRBJ2-7; TRBD1 matches 7 bases. V trimming: 4 bases; J trimming: 3 bases; junction bases outside the gene matches: 6. This CDR3 is 14 amino acids long. Germline CDR1 is LGHNA and CDR2 is YSLEER. The CDR3 here is CASSLGTAGYEQYF. The CDR3 DNA reads TGCGCCAGCAGCCTCGGGACAGCAGGCTACGAGCAGTACTTC.

This clone was recorded only once. The chain links TRBV28 to TRBJ1-4, with a weak D call TRBD1 (6 bases). Trimming pared 6 bases from V and 2 bases from J, leaving 22 bases between. Germline CDR1 and CDR2: MDHEN and SYDVKM. The CDR3 consists of 18 residues. The CDR3 sequence is CASSTGTSRGGTNEKLFF. In DNA form, the CDR3 reads TGTGCCAGCAGCACGGGAACCAGCAGGGGCGGGACTAATGAAAAACTGTTTTTT.

This chain uses TRBV9 with TRBJ2-1; 7 bases match TRBD1. Trimming cost V 3 bases and J 5 bases; bases outside gene matches: 5. Per germline, CDR1 SGDLS and CDR2 YYNGEE. The CDR3 is 14 amino acids. The CDR3 spells CASSATGWNNEQFF. The CDR3 DNA reads TGTGCCAGCAGCGCGACAGGGTGGAACAATGAGCAGTTCTTC.

The chain employs TRBV7-8 and TRBJ1-2, with D tentatively TRBD1 (6 bases). The CDR3 runs 15 residues. From germline, CDR1 is SGHVS and CDR2 FQNEAQ. V was clipped by 3 bases and J by 0 bases, with 11 bases between them. CDR3 amino acids: CASSFGTPANYGYTF. Here the CDR3 DNA reads TGTGCCAGCAGCTTTGGGACACCAGCTAACTATGGCTACACCTTC.